A single sample gave rise to the 22 T cell receptor beta chains below, sequenced in a study of blood T cell repertoires in COVID-19. Libraries were prepared by immunoSEQ multiplex PCR; TCRdb keeps only in-frame clonotypes and omits some of them. The table lists just over 300,000 clones, over 75% of them singletons. The sample taken for sequencing was PBMCs or T cells enriched from blood (not recorded which). The receptors were sampled from a man younger than 45 who had recovered from COVID-19.

The sample holds a few counts of this clone. This chain uses TRBV2 with TRBJ1-1, with D possibly being TRBD1 (5 bases). The CDR3 sequence is 14 residues long. The germline gives CDR1 SNHLY, CDR2 FYNNEI. V lost 2 bases and J 9 bases, leaving 16 bases between the germline ends. The CDR3 reads CASSEQTWGVKAFF. The DNA of the CDR3 is TGTGCCAGCAGTGAACAAACCTGGGGGGTCAAAGCTTTCTTT.

The chain links TRBV5-5 to TRBJ1-6, with 7 positions matching TRBD1. With V trimmed by 7 bases and J by 8 bases, 6 bases remained unmatched. Germline-derived CDR1 and CDR2 are SGHKS and YYEKEE (reference sequence). There are 13 residues in the CDR3. Here the CDR3 reads CASGRDRDSPLHF. DNA for the CDR3: TGTGCCAGCGGCCGGGACAGAGATTCACCCCTCCACTTT.

This clone was observed a handful of times. The J gene is TRBJ2-7, the V gene TRBV4-1; 11 positions match TRBD2. Germline V lookup: CDR1 MGHRA, CDR2 YSYEKL. V was clipped by 4 bases and J by 1 base; unmatched bases: 3. The CDR3 extends over 15 amino acids. CDR3 sequence reads: CASSLGTSGSYEQYF. DNA for the CDR3: TGCGCCAGCAGCCTCGGGACTAGCGGTTCCTACGAGCAGTACTTC.

The chain couples TRBV25-1 to TRBJ2-2, with 11 bases fitting TRBD1. CDR1 and CDR2 from the germline V gene are MGHDK and SYGVNS. With 2 bases clipped from V and 6 bases from J, the junction kept 2 bases outside the gene matches. The CDR3 totals 15 residues. The CDR3 nucleotides are TGTGCCAGCAGTGAACCGGGACAGGGGGCCGGGGAGCTGTTTTTT. This gives the protein CASSEPGQGAGELFF.

This clone is a singleton in its sample. The chain joins TRBV25-1 to TRBJ2-6; 8 nucleotides agree with TRBD1. The CDR3 loop spans 17 amino acids. Germline CDR1 MGHDK, CDR2 SYGVNS. The ends lost 4 bases at V and 3 bases at J; junction bases unmatched: 8. CDR3 in DNA: TGTGCCAGCAGTGCAACAGGGGGTTCGGGTGGGGCCAACGTCCTGACTTTC. Its translation: CASSATGGSGGANVLTF.

This chain links TRBV7-9 with TRBJ2-1; D is perhaps TRBD1 (6 bases). The CDR3 consists of 13 residues. Germline CDR1 SEHNR, CDR2 FQNEAQ (reference sequence). With 6 bases removed from V and 7 bases from J, the gap between germline ends came to 13 bases. CDR3 nucleotides: TGTGCCAGCAGATCCCAGGGGTATAATGAGCAGTTCTTC. Amino acids: CASRSQGYNEQFF.

The V and J genes are TRBV9 and TRBJ1-3, with D perhaps TRBD1 (5 bases). This CDR3 is 14 amino acids long. V gave up 3 bases and J gave up 4 bases, with 11 bases separating them. CDR1 and CDR2 (germline): SGDLS, YYNGEE. The CDR3 DNA reads TGTGCCAGCAGCGGAACAGGAACAGGAAACACCATATATTTT. It codes for CASSGTGTGNTIYF.

The chain recombines TRBV15 with TRBJ2-5; weak D call: TRBD2 (7 bases). The CDR3 is 15 residues long. Germline V gene data show CDR1 as LNHNV and CDR2 as YYDKDF (reference sequence). V lost 5 bases, J lost 4 bases, and 17 bases lay in between. In DNA, the CDR3 is TGTGCCACCAGCGGGGGGGGGCAGGGGCTAGAGACCCAGTACTTC. Residues: CATSGGGQGLETQYF.

The J gene is TRBJ1-2, the V gene TRBV27; D is possibly TRBD1 (5 bases). V lost 3 bases and J lost 5, with 10 bases in between. This CDR3 contains 13 residues. Germline V gives CDR1 MNHEY, CDR2 SMNVEV (reference sequence). DNA for the CDR3: TGTGCCAGCAGTTTCTCGACAGATTATGGCTACACCTTC. Residues: CASSFSTDYGYTF.

The V call is TRBV28, the J call TRBJ1-3; a possible D gene is TRBD1 (5 bases). V lost 5 bases to trimming and J lost 1 base, with 9 bases between them. The CDR3 extends over 14 amino acids. The germline CDR1 and CDR2 sequences are MDHEN and SYDVKM. CDR3 nucleotide sequence: TGTGCCAGCAGTCAGGGAACATCTGGAAACACCATATATTTT. It codes for CASSQGTSGNTIYF.

The chain joins TRBV6-5 to TRBJ2-5, with D perhaps matching TRBD1 (6 bases). Germline CDR1 reads MNHEY; CDR2 reads SVGAGI. This CDR3 region has 16 residues. V was trimmed by 0 bases and J by 7 bases, leaving 18 bases between them. CDR3 protein: CASSYSRRTADVTQYF. CDR3 coding DNA: TGTGCCAGCAGTTACTCCCGCAGGACAGCTGACGTGACCCAGTACTTC.

The chain is built from TRBV12-5 and TRBJ1-1; no definite D call. Trimming took off 1 base at V and 0 bases at J, with 15 bases between the two ends. Germline CDR1 LGHNT, CDR2 FRNRAP. The CDR3 runs 17 residues. CDR3 DNA sequence: TGTGCTAGTGGTTTGGGGAAGGGAGCGCTCATGAACACTGAAGCTTTCTTT. Translated, it gives CASGLGKGALMNTEAFF.

This rearrangement joins TRBV19 to TRBJ2-1; TRBD1 agrees at 9 bases. Trimming cost V 5 bases and J 0 bases; bases outside gene matches: 5. Germline assignment: CDR1 LNHDA and CDR2 SQIVND (reference sequence). CDR3 length: 16 residues. In DNA, the CDR3 is TGTGCCAGTAGTGAGGGACAGGGCCTCTCCTACAATGAGCAGTTCTTC. It yields the protein CASSEGQGLSYNEQFF.

The rearrangement uses TRBV7-9 and TRBJ1-6; 7 nucleotides line up with TRBD1. V lost 2 bases to trimming and J lost 0 bases; unmatched junction nucleotides: 7. Germline assignment: CDR1 SEHNR and CDR2 FQNEAQ (reference sequence). This CDR3 is 18 amino acids long. CDR3 amino acids: CASSLLQGSVSYNSPLHF. The CDR3 DNA reads TGTGCCAGCAGCTTACTACAGGGGTCGGTCTCCTATAATTCACCCCTCCACTTT.

This clone is a singleton in its sample. The V and J genes are TRBV12-2 and TRBJ1-2. TRBV12-2 is termed a pseudogene. The CDR3 contains 13 residues. Written as DNA, the CDR3 is TGTGCAAGTCGCTTACGAGGCGGCTATGGCTACACCTTC. Protein sequence: CASRLRGGYGYTF.

The chain carries TRBV30 and TRBJ2-7; no firm D call. Germline-derived CDR1 and CDR2 are GTSNPN and SVGIG (reference sequence). V was pared by 3 bases and J by 2 bases, with 5 bases between. The CDR3 is 11 residues long. In nucleotides, the CDR3 is TGTGCCTGGAGGGAGACCTACGAGCAGTACTTC. It translates to CAWRETYEQYF.

The J gene is TRBJ1-5, the V gene TRBV12-2; the DNA was not compared with TRBD1, the D call given in the table. TRBV12-2 represents a pseudogene. This CDR3 is built from 18 residues. CDR3 bases: TGTGCAAGTCGCTTCGGTCACATCCGGGACAGCGACAATCAGCCCCAGCATTTT. Residues: CASRFGHIRDSDNQPQHF.

The chain is built from TRBV7-9 and TRBJ2-7, with 13 bases that match TRBD2. V shed 8 bases and J 3 bases; nucleotides not matched to a gene: 10. The CDR3 runs to 16 residues. CDR1 and CDR2 (germline): SEHNR, FQNEAQ (reference sequence). The DNA of the CDR3 is TGTGCCAGCCGACTAGCGGGAGGAGCGGGGTACTACGAGCAGTACTTC. It yields the protein CASRLAGGAGYYEQYF.

The table lists this clone with a count of one. The rearrangement joins TRBV5-1 to TRBJ2-7; tentative D call: TRBD1 (5 bases). Trimming cost V 1 base and J 4 bases, with 12 bases left between them. The CDR3 runs to 14 residues. Germline V gene data show CDR1 as SGHRS and CDR2 as YFSETQ. In DNA, the CDR3 is TGCGCCAGCAGCTTGAAAGGGGATGGATACGAGCAGTACTTC. It codes for CASSLKGDGYEQYF.

The chain is built from TRBV7-2 and TRBJ1-6; TRBD1 is a possible D gene (5 bases). The CDR3 is made up of 15 amino acids. The germline V gene has CDR1 SGHTA and CDR2 FQGNSA. Trimming stripped 5 bases from V and 6 bases from J, with 14 bases between. DNA for the CDR3: TGTGCCAGCAGCGGGGAGGGTAGGGGTAATTCACCCCTCCACTTT. It encodes CASSGEGRGNSPLHF.

The CDR3 nucleotides are TGCGCCAGCAGTGAGGGCGGGTTTCCCTACAATGAGCAGTTCTTC. Amino acids: CASSEGGFPYNEQFF. The chain combines TRBV10-1 with TRBJ2-1; weak D call: TRBD2 (5 bases). The CDR3 contains 15 residues. Trimming took 2 bases from V and 2 from J, leaving 10 bases between them. Germline assignment: CDR1 WNHNN and CDR2 SYGVQD (reference sequence).

This chain connects TRBV4-1 to TRBJ2-7, with unresolved D. Germline CDR1 and CDR2: MGHRA and YSYEKL. This CDR3 spans 11 amino acids. V lost 3 bases to trimming and J lost 6 bases, with 6 bases between them. This CDR3 reads CASSHGAEQYF. CDR3 in DNA: TGCGCCAGCAGCCACGGTGCCGAGCAGTACTTC.